The 12 T cell receptor beta chains listed next were all sequenced from one sample in a study of shared clonotypes between healthy human individuals. Only in-frame clones appear in the TCRdb table, and some are missing; sequencing was by immunoSEQ multiplex PCR. Of approximately 2,300,000 clones in the sample, around 92% were seen once. Sequenced: naive CD4+ T cells from PBMCs. Subset here: CD45RA+ positively selected. The origin of the receptors is a man between 18 and 35 years old in good health. Some clones in this sample may be carry-over from other donors' samples.

This rearrangement joins TRBV7-9 to TRBJ2-5, with a possible D match to TRBD1 (6 bases). Trimming cost V 5 bases and J 5 bases, with 18 bases left between them. Germline values: CDR1 SEHNR, CDR2 FQNEAQ (reference sequence). This CDR3 region has 15 residues. Here the CDR3 reads CASSPGDTHRETQYF. The CDR3 DNA reads TGTGCCAGCAGCCCCGGGGACACCCACCGGGAGACCCAGTACTTC. The variable domain in full, with the rest retrieved from reference TRBV7-9 and TRBJ2-5, is DTGVSQNPRHKITKRGQNVTFRCDPISEHNRLYWYRQTLGQGPEFLTYFQNEAQLEKSRLLSDRFSAERPKGSFSTLEIQRTEQGDSAMYLCASSPGDTHRETQYFGPGTRLLVL.

In regard to this clone: At one boundary the junction diverges from the germline segment, which might be a read error. The chain joins TRBV7-2 to TRBJ2-3, with 8 positions matching TRBD2. Looked up from germline, CDR1 is SGHTA and CDR2 is FQGNSA. The CDR3 is 14 amino acids. CDR3 DNA sequence: TGTGCCAGCACCCGTAGCGGGACCACAAATACGCAGTATTTT. Its protein product is CASTRSGTTNTQYF.

The rearrangement uses TRBV5-6 and TRBJ2-7; 7 bases map to TRBD1. The CDR3 runs to 15 residues. Germline V gene sequence: CDR1 SGHDT, CDR2 YYEEEE. Trimming removed 6 bases from V and 5 bases from J; junction bases left unmatched: 14. The CDR3: CASIILDREMDEQYF. The CDR3 DNA reads as TGTGCCAGCATTATTCTAGACAGGGAGATGGACGAGCAGTACTTC.

V is TRBV28 and J is TRBJ2-1, with 11 positions matching TRBD2. There are 16 residues in the CDR3. Trimming cost V 8 bases and J 1 base; bases outside gene matches: 7. The germline V gene encodes CDR1 MDHEN and CDR2 SYDVKM. CDR3 sequence: CASLPSGRRSYNEQFF. DNA of the CDR3: TGTGCCAGCCTGCCTAGCGGGAGGAGGTCCTACAATGAGCAGTTCTTC. The whole variable domain, remainder taken from reference TRBV28 and TRBJ2-1, is DVKVTQSSRYLVKRTGEKVFLECVQDMDHENMFWYRQDPGLGLRLIYFSYDVKMKEKGDIPEGYSVSREKKERFSLILESASTNQTSMYLCASLPSGRRSYNEQFFGPGTRLTVL.

The V call is TRBV19, the J call TRBJ1-1; maybe TRBD1 (5 bases). Trimming stripped 3 bases from V and 11 bases from J, with 16 bases between. Germline lookup yields CDR1 LNHDA and CDR2 SQIVND (reference sequence). This CDR3 contains 13 residues. CDR3 sequence: CASSMRGTTRAFF. In DNA, the CDR3 is TGTGCCAGTAGTATGAGGGGCACAACGCGGGCTTTCTTT.

The chain joins TRBV29-1 to TRBJ1-2; D possibly corresponds to TRBD1 (5 bases). Trimming shortened V by 3 bases and J by 6 bases, and 17 bases separated the two germline ends. Germline V gene lookup returns CDR1 SQVTM and CDR2 ANQGSEA. The CDR3 is 14 residues long. The CDR3 here is CSVDGSGGMHGYTF. Here the CDR3 DNA reads TGCAGCGTTGACGGGTCGGGGGGTATGCATGGCTACACCTTC.

As DNA, the CDR3 is TGTGCCAGCAGCTTAGAACTAGCGGGCGGGGACATTCAGTACTTC. The encoded protein is CASSLELAGGDIQYF. This chain connects TRBV7-8 to TRBJ2-4; 9 nucleotides match TRBD2. Unmatched junction bases numbered 6, after V lost 1 base and J lost 8 bases. The CDR3 has 15 residues. Germline CDR1 reads SGHVS; CDR2 reads FQNEAQ.

This clone was recorded only once. J is TRBJ1-1 and V is TRBV5-8; D unresolved. CDR1 and CDR2 (germline): SGHTS, YDEGEE. There are 13 residues in the CDR3. Trimming cost V 1 base and J 2 bases, with 6 bases left between them. CDR3 in DNA: TGTGCCAGCAGCTTGTGGGGAAACACTGAAGCTTTCTTT. It yields the protein CASSLWGNTEAFF.

The chain links TRBV6-5 to TRBJ2-7, with 12 positions matching TRBD2. Germline CDR1 is MNHEY and CDR2 is SVGAGI. Losses at the gene ends were 10 bases for V and 2 bases for J; bases not matched to a gene: 6. The CDR3 consists of 14 residues. The DNA of the CDR3 is TGTGCCACCGGACTAGCGGGAACCCCCTACGAGCAGTACTTC. Translation: CATGLAGTPYEQYF.

V is TRBV28 and J is TRBJ1-5; no reliable D call. The CDR3 has 16 amino acids. The ends were cut back, 3 bases at V and 0 bases at J, with 12 bases in the middle. In germline, CDR1 is MDHEN, CDR2 SYDVKM. CDR3 in amino acids: CASSFFSGFSNQPQHF. In DNA form, the CDR3 reads TGTGCCAGCAGTTTCTTTTCCGGATTTAGCAATCAGCCCCAGCATTTT.

This clone was seen once. V usage is TRBV29-1 and J usage is TRBJ2-1, with a tentative D call TRBD1 (5 bases). The CDR3 length is 15 residues. Trimming stripped 4 bases from V and 4 bases from J, with 17 bases between. Germline-derived CDR1 and CDR2 are SQVTM and ANQGSEA. CDR3 loop: CSVAGGADLYNEQFF. CDR3 coding DNA: TGCAGCGTTGCGGGTGGGGCTGACCTGTACAATGAGCAGTTCTTC.

This clone was detected a few times. The rearrangement uses TRBV7-9 and TRBJ2-5; D is undetermined. Germline V gives CDR1 SEHNR, CDR2 FQNEAQ (reference sequence). The V end was cut by 6 bases, the J end by 5 bases, with 13 bases between. The CDR3 runs to 13 residues. The DNA for the CDR3 is TGTGCCAGCAGTTCGAAGGTTATCGAGACCCAGTACTTC. Translation gives CASSSKVIETQYF. The full variable domain, in which reference TRBV7-9 and TRBJ2-5 provide the parts outside the CDR3, is DTGVSQNPRHKITKRGQNVTFRCDPISEHNRLYWYRQTLGQGPEFLTYFQNEAQLEKSRLLSDRFSAERPKGSFSTLEIQRTEQGDSAMYLCASSSKVIETQYFGPGTRLLVL.